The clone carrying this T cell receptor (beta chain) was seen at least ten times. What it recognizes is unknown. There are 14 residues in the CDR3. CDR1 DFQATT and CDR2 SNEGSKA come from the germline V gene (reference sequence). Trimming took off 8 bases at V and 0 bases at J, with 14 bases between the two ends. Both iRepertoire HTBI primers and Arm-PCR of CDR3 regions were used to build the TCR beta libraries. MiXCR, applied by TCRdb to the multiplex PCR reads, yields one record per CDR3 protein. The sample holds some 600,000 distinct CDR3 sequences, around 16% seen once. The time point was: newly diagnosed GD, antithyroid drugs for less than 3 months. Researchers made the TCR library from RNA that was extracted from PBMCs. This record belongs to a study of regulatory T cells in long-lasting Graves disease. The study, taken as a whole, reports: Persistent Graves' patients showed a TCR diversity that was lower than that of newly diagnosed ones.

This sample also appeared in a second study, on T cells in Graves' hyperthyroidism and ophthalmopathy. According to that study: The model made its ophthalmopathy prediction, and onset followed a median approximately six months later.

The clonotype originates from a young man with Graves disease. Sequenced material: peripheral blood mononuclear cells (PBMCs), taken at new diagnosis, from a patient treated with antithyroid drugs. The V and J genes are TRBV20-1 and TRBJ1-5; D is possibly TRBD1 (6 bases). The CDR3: CSTSGGNSNQPQHF. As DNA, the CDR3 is TGCAGTACATCGGGGGGCAATAGCAATCAGCCCCAGCATTTT.